This T cell receptor beta chain is from a study of T-cell reconstitution after alpha-beta-depleted transplantation in children. The CDR3 covers 12 residues. V shed 1 base and J 13 bases; nucleotides not matched to a gene: 5. CDR1 is DFQATT and CDR2 is SNEGSKA in the germline V gene (reference sequence). In its sample, this clonotype was seen many times. This sample's TCRbeta library carried unique molecular identifier barcodes. TCRdb re-analysed the PCR reads in MiXCR, keeping a single row per CDR3 protein. This sample has roughly 200,000 distinct CDR3 sequences, with under 13% found just once. The specimen was PBMCs, collected before TCRalphabeta/CD19-depleted stem cell transplant. This clonotype originated in a child under two years old with acute myeloid leukemia, due to receive a stem cell transplant. The chain combines TRBV20-1 with TRBJ2-3; 10 bases fit TRBD1. Written as DNA, the CDR3 is TGCAGTGCTAGAGGCGACAGGGGGCCTAAGTATTTT. Translated, it gives CSARGDRGPKYF.